Described below is a single T cell receptor (beta chain) sequence and its context. Its specificity is not known. CDR3 size: 14 residues. V shed 6 bases, J shed 2 bases, and the junction held 6 bases outside the gene matches. Germline-derived CDR1 and CDR2 are MNHEY and SMNVEV (reference sequence). Assay used: immunoSEQ multiplex PCR; TCRdb lists only in-frame clones, some missing. The table has about 20,000 clones, over 70% seen once. The data were taken from a study of somatic mutations in cytotoxic T cells in rheumatoid arthritis. General study findings and limits: The CD8+ clonality of rheumatoid arthritis patients increased with age, whereas that of healthy controls did not.

The TCR sequence derives from an adult with rheumatoid arthritis. Material for sequencing was CD8+ T cells sorted from blood. The chain carries TRBV27 and TRBJ1-2; 7 bases line up with TRBD1. CDR3 in amino acids: CASSPSDRNYGYTF. In DNA form, the CDR3 reads TGTGCCAGCAGCCCCTCGGACAGGAACTATGGCTACACCTTC.